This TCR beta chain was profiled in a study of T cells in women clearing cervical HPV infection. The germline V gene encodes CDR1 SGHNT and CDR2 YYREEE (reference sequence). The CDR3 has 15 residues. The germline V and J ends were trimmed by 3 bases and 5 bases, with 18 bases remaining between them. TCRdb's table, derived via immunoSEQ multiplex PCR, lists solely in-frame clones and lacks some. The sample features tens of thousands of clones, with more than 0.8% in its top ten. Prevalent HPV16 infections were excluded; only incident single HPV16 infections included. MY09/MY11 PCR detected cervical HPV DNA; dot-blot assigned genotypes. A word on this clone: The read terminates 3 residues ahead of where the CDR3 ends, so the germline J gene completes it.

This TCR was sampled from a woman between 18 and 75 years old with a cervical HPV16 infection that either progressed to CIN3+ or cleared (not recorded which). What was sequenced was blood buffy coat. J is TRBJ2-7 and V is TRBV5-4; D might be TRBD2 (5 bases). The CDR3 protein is CASSSRGRPPDEQYF. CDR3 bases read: TGTGCCAGCAGCTCTCGCGGGCGACCCCCGGACGAG.